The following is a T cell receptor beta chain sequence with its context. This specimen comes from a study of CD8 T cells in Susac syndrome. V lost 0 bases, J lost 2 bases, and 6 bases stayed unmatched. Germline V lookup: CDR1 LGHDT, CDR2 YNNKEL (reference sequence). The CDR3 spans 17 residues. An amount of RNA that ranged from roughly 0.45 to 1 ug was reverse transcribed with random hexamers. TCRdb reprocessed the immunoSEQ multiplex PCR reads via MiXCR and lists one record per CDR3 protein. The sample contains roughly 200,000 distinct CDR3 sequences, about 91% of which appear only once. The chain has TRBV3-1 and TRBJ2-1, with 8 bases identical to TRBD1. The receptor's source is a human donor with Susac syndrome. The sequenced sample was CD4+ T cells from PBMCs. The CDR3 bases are TGTGCCAGCAGCCAAGATTTGAAGACAGGGGCCTACAATGAGCAGTTCTTC. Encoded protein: CASSQDLKTGAYNEQFF.